The 24 T cell receptor beta chains presented below share a single source sample, sequenced in a study of cytomegalovirus exposure and HLA in healthy donors. Data came from immunoSEQ multiplex PCR; TCRdb stores just in-frame clones and leaves some out. The sample lists roughly 330,000 clones, 75% to 90% occurring once. The sample taken for sequencing was PBMCs. Every receptor here comes from a woman in her 30s in good health and CMV-seropositive.

V and J are TRBV9 and TRBJ2-1; D is undetermined. Germline V gene lookup returns CDR1 SGDLS and CDR2 YYNGEE. The CDR3 runs 16 residues. Trimming took off 1 base at V and 5 bases at J, with 16 bases between the two ends. This CDR3 reads CASSVLPTPSNNEQFF. The CDR3 region has the DNA TGTGCCAGCAGCGTACTCCCCACACCATCCAACAATGAGCAGTTCTTC.

This rearrangement joins TRBV5-1 to TRBJ2-2, with 9 positions matching TRBD2. The germline gives CDR1 SGHRS, CDR2 YFSETQ. Trimming took 5 bases from V and 7 from J; bases not matched to a gene: 6. This CDR3 region has 14 residues. The CDR3 is CASRDGAGGGELFF. The DNA of the CDR3 is TGCGCCAGCAGGGATGGAGCGGGAGGCGGGGAGCTGTTTTTT.

The chain combines TRBV28 with TRBJ2-2, with 10 bases matching TRBD1. The CDR3 has 15 amino acids. Looked up from germline, CDR1 is MDHEN and CDR2 is SYDVKM. The ends lost 6 bases at V and 5 bases at J; junction bases unmatched: 6. The chain's CDR3 is CASSPGTGVTGELFF. The CDR3, as DNA: TGTGCCAGCAGCCCCGGGACAGGGGTGACCGGGGAGCTGTTTTTT.

This rearrangement joins TRBV9 to TRBJ2-2; D not resolved. CDR3 length: 15 residues. Germline assignment: CDR1 SGDLS and CDR2 YYNGEE. V lost 0 bases, J lost 0 bases, and 6 bases lay in between. The CDR3 loop reads CASSVEVANTGELFF. The DNA of the CDR3 is TGTGCCAGCAGCGTAGAGGTAGCGAACACCGGGGAGCTGTTTTTT.

The chain combines TRBV7-2 with TRBJ1-1, with 7 positions matching TRBD1. Germline V gene sequence: CDR1 SGHTA, CDR2 FQGNSA. There are 13 residues in the CDR3. After removal of 0 bases from V and 7 bases from J, the junction contained 2 bases not matched to a gene. This CDR3 is CASSLAPGGEAFF. In DNA form, the CDR3 reads TGTGCCAGCAGCTTAGCGCCAGGGGGTGAAGCTTTCTTT. The variable domain in full, completed from reference TRBV7-2 and TRBJ1-1, reads GAGVSQSPSNKVTEKGKDVELRCDPISGHTALYWYRQSLGQGLEFLIYFQGNSAPDKSGLPSDRFSAERTGGSVSTLTIQRTQQEDSAVYLCASSLAPGGEAFFGQGTRLTVV.

This chain connects TRBV27 to TRBJ2-2, with a tentative D call TRBD2 (6 bases). Trimming took off 0 bases at V and 5 bases at J, with 19 bases between the two ends. CDR3 length: 18 amino acids. CDR1 and CDR2 (germline): MNHEY, SMNVEV (reference sequence). CDR3 sequence reads: CASSLSFRLVAGTGELFF. In nucleotides, the CDR3 is TGTGCCAGCAGTTTATCTTTTCGACTAGTCGCAGGGACCGGGGAGCTGTTTTTT.

CDR3 sequence: CASSSGRRDGYTF. CDR3 coding DNA: TGTGCCAGCAGCAGCGGACGTAGGGATGGCTACACCTTC. The chain carries TRBV28 and TRBJ1-2; no definite D call. Germline assignment: CDR1 MDHEN and CDR2 SYDVKM. Trimming removed 6 bases at V and 6 bases at J, with 14 bases between. The length of the CDR3 is 13 residues.

This sequence joins TRBV7-6 and TRBJ2-7; 7 bases align to TRBD1. Trimming removed 1 base from V and 4 bases from J; junction bases left unmatched: 1. In germline, CDR1 is SGHVS, CDR2 FNYEAQ. The CDR3 has 13 amino acids. The DNA for the CDR3 is TGTGCCAGCAGCTTAGAGGGGGCTTACGAGCAGTACTTC. Translating gives CASSLEGAYEQYF.

The chain employs TRBV2 and TRBJ2-1; no firm D call. This CDR3 comprises 16 residues. Per the germline V gene, CDR1 is SNHLY and CDR2 is FYNNEI. The V gene lost 2 bases and the J gene lost 2 bases, with 13 bases spanning the gap. CDR3 DNA: TGTGCCAGCAGTGAAATAGGAGTTCGTACCTACAATGAGCAGTTCTTC. This sequence encodes CASSEIGVRTYNEQFF.

This sequence joins TRBV30 and TRBJ1-1; D is ambiguous. Germline assignment: CDR1 GTSNPN and CDR2 SVGIG (reference sequence). The CDR3 has 11 amino acids. V was pared by 2 bases and J by 7 bases, with 8 bases between. The CDR3 region has the DNA TGTGCCTGGAGTAGAGGCAGTGAAGCTTTCTTT. This sequence encodes CAWSRGSEAFF.

V gene TRBV5-6 combines with J gene TRBJ1-4; possibly TRBD1 for D (6 bases). This CDR3 has 14 residues. The V gene's germline CDR1 is SGHDT and CDR2 YYEEEE. Trimming left V 4 bases short and J 3 bases short, with 10 bases between. The CDR3 DNA sequence: TGTGCCAGCAGCACAGGGAAGGCTAATGAAAAACTGTTTTTT. Amino acids: CASSTGKANEKLFF. The whole variable domain, filled in from reference TRBV5-6 and TRBJ1-4, reads DAGVTQSPTHLIKTRGQQVTLRCSPKSGHDTVSWYQQALGQGPQFIFQYYEEEERQRGNFPDRFSGHQFPNYSSELNVNALLLGDSALYLCASSTGKANEKLFFGSGTQLSVL.

The chain employs TRBV5-1 and TRBJ2-2, with 7 bases matching TRBD2. The CDR3 covers 16 residues. V was pared by 0 bases and J by 6 bases, with 8 bases of the junction left unmatched. Germline V gene lookup returns CDR1 SGHRS and CDR2 YFSETQ. For the CDR3, the DNA is TGCGCCAGCAGCTTGGCGGGCCGGGGGGAACCCGGGGAGCTGTTTTTT. Residues: CASSLAGRGEPGELFF.

The chain couples TRBV4-1 to TRBJ1-2; D call uncertain. CDR1 and CDR2 (germline): MGHRA, YSYEKL. Trimming removed 3 bases from V and 1 base from J, with 12 bases in between. The CDR3 extends over 15 amino acids. This CDR3 is CASSHRGPINYGYTF. The CDR3 DNA sequence: TGCGCCAGCAGCCACCGGGGTCCGATTAACTATGGCTACACCTTC.

CDR3 residues: CASSGGKGQGSYEQYF. CDR3 nucleotides: TGTGCCAGCAGCGGGGGGAAGGGACAGGGTTCCTACGAGCAGTACTTC. The rearrangement joins TRBV28 to TRBJ2-7, with 9 positions matching TRBD1. The CDR3 has 16 amino acids. CDR1 and CDR2 (germline): MDHEN, SYDVKM. Trimming took 6 bases from V and 1 from J; bases not matched to a gene: 10.

The chain has TRBV9 and TRBJ2-5; 8 bases agree with TRBD2. Germline V gene lookup returns CDR1 SGDLS and CDR2 YYNGEE. V was pared by 3 bases and J by 5 bases, with 6 bases of the junction left unmatched. This CDR3 has 14 amino acids. CDR3 in amino acids: CASSERERVETQYF. The CDR3 coding sequence is TGTGCCAGCAGCGAGCGGGAGAGAGTTGAGACCCAGTACTTC.

The genes are TRBV27 and TRBJ2-3, with TRBD2 identical over 11 bases. The CDR3 extends over 16 amino acids. CDR1 and CDR2 (germline): MNHEY, SMNVEV (reference sequence). The trim removed 1 base at V and 4 bases at J, leaving 4 bases unmatched. In DNA form, the CDR3 reads TGTGCCAGCAGTTTATATCCTAGCGGGGGGTCAGATACGCAGTATTTT. Translation: CASSLYPSGGSDTQYF.

This clone was found a few times. The chain is built from TRBV12-5 and TRBJ1-5; D not certain. Germline V lookup: CDR1 LGHNT, CDR2 FRNRAP. The CDR3 runs 13 residues. Trimming removed 7 bases at V and 7 bases at J, with 14 bases between. As DNA, the CDR3 is TGTGCTAGTGCCCCGCGGGAGGGACAGCCCCAGCATTTT. Its protein is CASAPREGQPQHF.

V is TRBV23-1 and J is TRBJ2-1; 13 bases agree with TRBD2. TRBV23-1 is placed among ORFs of uncertain function. Trimming removed 0 bases from V and 4 bases from J; junction bases left unmatched: 3. The CDR3 totals 17 residues. The CDR3 sequence is CASSQSPTSGRYNEQFF. The CDR3 DNA reads as TGCGCCAGCAGTCAATCTCCGACTAGCGGGAGGTACAATGAGCAGTTCTTC.

This sequence joins TRBV28 and TRBJ2-5, with TRBD1 identical over 9 bases. Trimming removed 3 bases from V and 2 bases from J; junction bases left unmatched: 4. Germline V CDR1 and CDR2: MDHEN, SYDVKM. CDR3 length equals 15 residues. The CDR3 nucleotides are TGTGCCAGCAGTTTGGGGACAGGGCTTCAAGAGACCCAGTACTTC. It encodes CASSLGTGLQETQYF.

This clone was recorded at least ten times. Additional DNA sequences in this sample encode the identical CDR3. This chain connects TRBV9 to TRBJ1-6; D is possibly TRBD1 (5 bases). This CDR3 is 14 amino acids long. The V end was cut by 0 bases, the J end by 8 bases, with 9 bases between. Per the germline V gene, CDR1 is SGDLS and CDR2 is YYNGEE. In nucleotides, the CDR3 is TGTGCCAGCAGCGTAGGGGGGTTCGATTCACCCCTCCACTTT. The encoded protein is CASSVGGFDSPLHF. The variable domain in full, completed from reference TRBV9 and TRBJ1-6, reads DSGVTQTPKHLITATGQRVTLRCSPRSGDLSVYWYQQSLDQGLQFLIQYYNGEERAKGNILERFSAQQFPDLHSELNLSSLELGDSALYFCASSVGGFDSPLHFGNGTRLTVT.

This clone has a handful of counts. V and J are TRBV27 and TRBJ1-1; weak D call: TRBD1 (5 bases). This CDR3 has 12 residues. Germline V gene data show CDR1 as MNHEY and CDR2 as SMNVEV (reference sequence). V was cut by 5 bases and J by 5 bases, with 9 bases left in between. The CDR3 bases are TGTGCCAGCAGTGGCAGGGTAACTGAAGCTTTCTTT. Its translation: CASSGRVTEAFF.

The chain is built from TRBV21-1 and TRBJ1-2. TRBV21-1 is recorded as a pseudogene. This CDR3 is built from 15 residues. This CDR3 reads CASSISGRINYGYTF. DNA for the CDR3: TGTGCCAGCAGCATCTCAGGGAGAATTAACTATGGCTACACCTTC.

The chain carries TRBV7-2 and TRBJ1-6; no definite D call. The CDR3 sequence is 12 residues long. V was trimmed by 5 bases and J by 10 bases, leaving 9 bases between them. Per germline, CDR1 SGHTA and CDR2 FQGNSA. The DNA for the CDR3 is TGTGCCAGCAGCCCGCGGGGATCACCCCTCCACTTT. It codes for CASSPRGSPLHF.

This clone was observed once. The rearrangement links TRBV11-3 to TRBJ2-1; 8 bases line up with TRBD1. J gave up 14 bases and V 5 bases, and 5 bases lay outside the gene matches. Per germline, CDR1 SGHNT and CDR2 YENEEA. The CDR3 has 11 residues. DNA of the CDR3: TGTGCCAGCAGCACCGGACAGGGAGAGTTCTTC. It codes for CASSTGQGEFF.